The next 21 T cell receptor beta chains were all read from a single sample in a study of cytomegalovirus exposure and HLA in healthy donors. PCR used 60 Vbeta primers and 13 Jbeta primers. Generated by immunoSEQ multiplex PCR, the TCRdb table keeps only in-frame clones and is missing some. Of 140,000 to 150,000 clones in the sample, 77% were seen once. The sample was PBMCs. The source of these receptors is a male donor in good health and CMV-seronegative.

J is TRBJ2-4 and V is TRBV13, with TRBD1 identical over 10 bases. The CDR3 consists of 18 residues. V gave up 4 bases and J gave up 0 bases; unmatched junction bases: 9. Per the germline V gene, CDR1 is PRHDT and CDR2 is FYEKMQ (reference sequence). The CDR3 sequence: CASSYGTGAFLAKNIQYF. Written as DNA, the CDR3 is TGTGCCAGCAGCTACGGGACAGGGGCCTTCCTAGCCAAAAACATTCAGTACTTC.

The CDR3 here is CASRGQGNSGANVLTF. The CDR3 region has the DNA TGTGCCAGCAGAGGACAGGGAAACTCTGGGGCCAACGTCCTGACTTTC. The J gene is TRBJ2-6, the V gene TRBV2, with TRBD1 identical over 8 bases. This CDR3 is built from 16 residues. J lost 0 bases, V lost 6 bases, and 4 bases had no gene match. CDR1 is SNHLY, CDR2 FYNNEI, per germline. The whole variable domain, remainder taken from reference TRBV2 and TRBJ2-6, is EPEVTQTPSHQVTQMGQEVILRCVPISNHLYFYWYRQILGQKVEFLVSFYNNEISEKSEIFDDQFSVERPDGSNFTLKIRSTKLEDSAMYFCASRGQGNSGANVLTFGAGSRLTVL.

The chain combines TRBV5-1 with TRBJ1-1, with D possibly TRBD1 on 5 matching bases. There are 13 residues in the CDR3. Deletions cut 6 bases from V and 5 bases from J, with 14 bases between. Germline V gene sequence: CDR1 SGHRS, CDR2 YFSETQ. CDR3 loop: CASTPSGGTEAFF. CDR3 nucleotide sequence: TGCGCCAGCACCCCCTCGGGGGGTACTGAAGCTTTCTTT.

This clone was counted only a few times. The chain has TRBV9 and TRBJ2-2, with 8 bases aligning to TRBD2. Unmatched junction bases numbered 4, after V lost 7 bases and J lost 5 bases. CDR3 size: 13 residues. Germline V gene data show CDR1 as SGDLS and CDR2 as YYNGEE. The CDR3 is CASGRLATGELFF. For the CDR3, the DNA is TGTGCCAGCGGCCGACTAGCGACCGGGGAGCTGTTTTTT. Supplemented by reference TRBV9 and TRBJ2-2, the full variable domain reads DSGVTQTPKHLITATGQRVTLRCSPRSGDLSVYWYQQSLDQGLQFLIQYYNGEERAKGNILERFSAQQFPDLHSELNLSSLELGDSALYFCASGRLATGELFFGEGSRLTVL.

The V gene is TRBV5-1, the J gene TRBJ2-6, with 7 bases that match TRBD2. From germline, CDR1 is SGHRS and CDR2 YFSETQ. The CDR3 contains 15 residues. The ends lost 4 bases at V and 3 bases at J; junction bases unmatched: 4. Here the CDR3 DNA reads TGCGCCAGCAGCCTGACGGGGGGTGGGGCCAACGTCCTGACTTTC. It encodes CASSLTGGGANVLTF.

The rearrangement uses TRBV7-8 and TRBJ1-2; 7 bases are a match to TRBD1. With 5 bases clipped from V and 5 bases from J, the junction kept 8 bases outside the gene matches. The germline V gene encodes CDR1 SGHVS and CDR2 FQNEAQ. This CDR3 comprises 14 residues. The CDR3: CASSRGPGGYGYTF. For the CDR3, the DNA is TGTGCCAGCAGCAGGGGGCCGGGCGGGTATGGCTACACCTTC.

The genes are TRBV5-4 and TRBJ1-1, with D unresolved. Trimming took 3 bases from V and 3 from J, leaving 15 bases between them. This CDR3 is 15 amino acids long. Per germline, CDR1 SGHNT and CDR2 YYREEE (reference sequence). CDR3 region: CASSYGGGWYTEAFF. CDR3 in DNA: TGTGCCAGCAGCTACGGCGGAGGGTGGTACACTGAAGCTTTCTTT.

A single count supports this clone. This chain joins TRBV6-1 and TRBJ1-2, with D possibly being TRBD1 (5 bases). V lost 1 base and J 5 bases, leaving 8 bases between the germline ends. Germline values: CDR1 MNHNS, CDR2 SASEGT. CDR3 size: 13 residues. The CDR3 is CASSEEGPYGYTF. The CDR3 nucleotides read TGTGCCAGCAGTGAAGAGGGGCCGTATGGCTACACCTTC.

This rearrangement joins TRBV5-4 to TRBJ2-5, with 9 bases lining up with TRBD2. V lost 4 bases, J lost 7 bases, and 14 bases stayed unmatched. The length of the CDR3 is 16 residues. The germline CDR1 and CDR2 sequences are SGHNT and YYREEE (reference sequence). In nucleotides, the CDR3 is TGTGCCAGCAGCACCCAAGCGGGGGGAGGAGATGCGACCCAGTACTTC. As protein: CASSTQAGGGDATQYF.

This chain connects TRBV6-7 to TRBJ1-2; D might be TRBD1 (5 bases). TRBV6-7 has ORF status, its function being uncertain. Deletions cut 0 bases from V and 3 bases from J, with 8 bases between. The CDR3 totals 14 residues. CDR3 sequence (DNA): TGTGCCAGCAGTTACTCGTTAGGGGACTATGGCTACACCTTC. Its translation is CASSYSLGDYGYTF.

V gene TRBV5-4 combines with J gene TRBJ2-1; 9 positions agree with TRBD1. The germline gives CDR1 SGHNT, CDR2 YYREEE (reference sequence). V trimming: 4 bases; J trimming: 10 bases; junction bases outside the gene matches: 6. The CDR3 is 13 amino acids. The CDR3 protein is CASSVGQGLEQFF. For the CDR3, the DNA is TGTGCCAGCAGCGTGGGACAGGGCCTAGAGCAGTTCTTC.

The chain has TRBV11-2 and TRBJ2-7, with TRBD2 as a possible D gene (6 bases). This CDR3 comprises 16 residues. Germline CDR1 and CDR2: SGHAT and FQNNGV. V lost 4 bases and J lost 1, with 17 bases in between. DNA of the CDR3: TGTGCCAGCAGCTCCCCGCCGGGAGCCCGGTCCTACGAGCAGTACTTC. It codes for CASSSPPGARSYEQYF.

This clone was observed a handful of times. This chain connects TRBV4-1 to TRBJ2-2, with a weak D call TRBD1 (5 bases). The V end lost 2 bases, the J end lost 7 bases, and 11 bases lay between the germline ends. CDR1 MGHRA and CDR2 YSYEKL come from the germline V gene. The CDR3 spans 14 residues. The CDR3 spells CASSQIRGGGELFF. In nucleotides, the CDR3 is TGCGCCAGCAGCCAAATTAGGGGCGGCGGGGAGCTGTTTTTT.

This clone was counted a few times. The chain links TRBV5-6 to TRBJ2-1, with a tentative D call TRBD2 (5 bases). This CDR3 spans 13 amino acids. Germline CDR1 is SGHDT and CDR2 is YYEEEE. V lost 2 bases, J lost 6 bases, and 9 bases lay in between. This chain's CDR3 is CASSFGAVNEQFF. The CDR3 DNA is TGTGCCAGCAGCTTTGGAGCGGTCAATGAGCAGTTCTTC.

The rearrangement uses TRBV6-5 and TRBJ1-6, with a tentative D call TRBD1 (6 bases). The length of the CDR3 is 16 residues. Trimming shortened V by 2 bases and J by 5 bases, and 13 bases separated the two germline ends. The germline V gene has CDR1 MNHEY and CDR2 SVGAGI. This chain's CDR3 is CASSYAPNRDNSPLHF. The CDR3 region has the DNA TGTGCCAGCAGTTACGCGCCCAACAGGGATAATTCACCCCTCCACTTT.

The CDR3 coding sequence is TGTGCCAGCAGCTTAGGAGCGGGAGGGCAAGAGACCCAGTACTTC. The encoded protein is CASSLGAGGQETQYF. The chain is built from TRBV13 and TRBJ2-5, with 10 bases that match TRBD2. The V gene's germline CDR1 is PRHDT and CDR2 FYEKMQ (reference sequence). This CDR3 comprises 15 residues. Trimming took 0 bases from V and 2 from J; bases not matched to a gene: 0.

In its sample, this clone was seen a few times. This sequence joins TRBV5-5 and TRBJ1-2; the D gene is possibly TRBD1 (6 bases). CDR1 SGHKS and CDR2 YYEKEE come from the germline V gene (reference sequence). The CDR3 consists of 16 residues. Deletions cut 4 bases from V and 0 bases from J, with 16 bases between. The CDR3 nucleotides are TGTGCCAGCAGCCCCAGGGACACCCACGCTAACTATGGCTACACCTTC. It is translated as CASSPRDTHANYGYTF.

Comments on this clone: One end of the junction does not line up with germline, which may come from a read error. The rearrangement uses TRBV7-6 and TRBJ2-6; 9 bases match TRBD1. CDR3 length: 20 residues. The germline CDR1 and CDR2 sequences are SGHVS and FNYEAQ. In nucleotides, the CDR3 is TGTGCCAGCAGCCCTACATACTGGACAGGGGAAGTTGCTGGGGCCAACGGCCTGACTTTC. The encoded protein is CASSPTYWTGEVAGANGLTF.

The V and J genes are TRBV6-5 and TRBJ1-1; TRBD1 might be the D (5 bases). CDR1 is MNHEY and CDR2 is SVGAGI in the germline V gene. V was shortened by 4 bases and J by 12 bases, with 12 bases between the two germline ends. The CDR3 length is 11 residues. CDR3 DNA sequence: TGTGCCAGCAGTTCAGGGTTCGAAACTTTCTTT. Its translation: CASSSGFETFF.

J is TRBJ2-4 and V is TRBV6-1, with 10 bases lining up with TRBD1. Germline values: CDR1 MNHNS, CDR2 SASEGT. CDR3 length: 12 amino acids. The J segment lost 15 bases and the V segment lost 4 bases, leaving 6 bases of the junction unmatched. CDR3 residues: CASSGTGGRGYF. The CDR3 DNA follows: TGTGCCAGCAGTGGGACAGGGGGTCGGGGGTACTTC.

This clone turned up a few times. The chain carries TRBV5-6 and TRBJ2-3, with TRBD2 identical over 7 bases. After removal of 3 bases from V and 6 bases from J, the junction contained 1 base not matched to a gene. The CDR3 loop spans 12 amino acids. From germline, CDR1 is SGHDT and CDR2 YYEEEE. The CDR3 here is CASSWGGDTQYF. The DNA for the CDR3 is TGTGCCAGCAGCTGGGGGGGGGATACGCAGTATTTT.